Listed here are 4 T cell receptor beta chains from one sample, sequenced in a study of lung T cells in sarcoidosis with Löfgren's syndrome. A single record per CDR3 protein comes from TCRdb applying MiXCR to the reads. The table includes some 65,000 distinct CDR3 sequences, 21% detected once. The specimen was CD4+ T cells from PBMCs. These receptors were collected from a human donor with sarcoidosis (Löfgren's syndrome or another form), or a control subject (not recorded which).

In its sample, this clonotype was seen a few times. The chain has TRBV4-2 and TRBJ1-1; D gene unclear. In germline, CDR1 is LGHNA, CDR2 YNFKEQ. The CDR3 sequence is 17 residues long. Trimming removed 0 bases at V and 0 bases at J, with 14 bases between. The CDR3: CASSQDLPAGLNTEAFF. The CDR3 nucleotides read TGTGCCAGCAGCCAAGATCTGCCGGCAGGCTTGAACACTGAAGCTTTCTTT.

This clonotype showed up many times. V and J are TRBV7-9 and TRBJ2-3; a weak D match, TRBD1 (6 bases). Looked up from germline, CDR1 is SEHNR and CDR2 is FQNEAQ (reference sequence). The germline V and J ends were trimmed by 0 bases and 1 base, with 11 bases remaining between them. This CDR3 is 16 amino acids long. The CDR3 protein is CASSLARTAGTDTQYF. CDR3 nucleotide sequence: TGTGCCAGCAGCTTAGCGCGGACAGCTGGCACAGATACGCAGTATTTT. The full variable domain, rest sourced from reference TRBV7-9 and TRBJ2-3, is DTGVSQNPRHKITKRGQNVTFRCDPISEHNRLYWYRQTLGQGPEFLTYFQNEAQLEKSRLLSDRFSAERPKGSFSTLEIQRTEQGDSAMYLCASSLARTAGTDTQYFGPGTRLTVL.

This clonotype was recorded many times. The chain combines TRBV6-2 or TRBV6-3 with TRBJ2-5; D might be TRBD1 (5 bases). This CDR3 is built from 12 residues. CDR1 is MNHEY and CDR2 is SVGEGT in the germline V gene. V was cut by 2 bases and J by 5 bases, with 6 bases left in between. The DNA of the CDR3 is TGTGCCAGCAGTTACGGGGCGGAGACCCAGTACTTC. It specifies CASSYGAETQYF.

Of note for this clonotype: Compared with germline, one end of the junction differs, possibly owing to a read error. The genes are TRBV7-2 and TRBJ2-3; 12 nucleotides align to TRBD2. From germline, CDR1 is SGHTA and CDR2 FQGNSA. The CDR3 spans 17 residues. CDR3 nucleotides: TGTGCCGGCAGCCGGACGCCTAGCGGGAGGGTTACAGATACGCAGTATTTT. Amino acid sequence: CAGSRTPSGRVTDTQYF.